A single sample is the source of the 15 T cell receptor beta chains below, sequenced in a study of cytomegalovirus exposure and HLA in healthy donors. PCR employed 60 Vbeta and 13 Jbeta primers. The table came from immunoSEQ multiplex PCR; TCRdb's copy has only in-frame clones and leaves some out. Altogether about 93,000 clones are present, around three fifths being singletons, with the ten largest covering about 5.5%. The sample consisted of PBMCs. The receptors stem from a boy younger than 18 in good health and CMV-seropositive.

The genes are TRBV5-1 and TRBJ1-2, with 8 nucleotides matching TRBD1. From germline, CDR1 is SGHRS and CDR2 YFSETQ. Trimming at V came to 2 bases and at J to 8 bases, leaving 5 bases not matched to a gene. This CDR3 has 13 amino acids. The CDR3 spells CASSFGQGEGYTF. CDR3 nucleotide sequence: TGCGCCAGCAGCTTTGGACAGGGAGAAGGCTACACCTTC.

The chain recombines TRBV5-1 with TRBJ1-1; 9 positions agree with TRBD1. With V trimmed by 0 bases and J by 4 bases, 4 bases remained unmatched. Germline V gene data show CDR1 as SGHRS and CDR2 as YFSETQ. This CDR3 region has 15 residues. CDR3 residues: CASSLVGTGFTEAFF. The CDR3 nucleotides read TGCGCCAGCAGCTTGGTTGGGACAGGGTTCACTGAAGCTTTCTTT.

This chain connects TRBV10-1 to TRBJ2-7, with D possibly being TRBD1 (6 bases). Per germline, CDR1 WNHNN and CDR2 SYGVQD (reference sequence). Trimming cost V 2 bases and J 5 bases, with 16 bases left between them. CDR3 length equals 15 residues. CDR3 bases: TGCGCCAGCAGTGAGGGGGGCAGGGTTCCGGACGAGCAGTACTTC. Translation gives CASSEGGRVPDEQYF.

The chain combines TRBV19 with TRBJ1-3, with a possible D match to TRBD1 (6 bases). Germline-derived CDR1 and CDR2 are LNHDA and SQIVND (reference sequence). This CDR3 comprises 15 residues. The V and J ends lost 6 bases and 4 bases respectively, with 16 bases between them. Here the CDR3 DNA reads TGTGCCAGTAGGAAATGGTCGGGACACGGAAACACCATATATTTT. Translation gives CASRKWSGHGNTIYF.

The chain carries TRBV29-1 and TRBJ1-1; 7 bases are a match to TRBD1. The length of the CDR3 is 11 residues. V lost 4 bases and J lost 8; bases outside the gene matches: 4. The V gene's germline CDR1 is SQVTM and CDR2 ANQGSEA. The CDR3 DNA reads TGCAGCGTTGTACCGGGACAGGAAGCTTTCTTT. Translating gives CSVVPGQEAFF.

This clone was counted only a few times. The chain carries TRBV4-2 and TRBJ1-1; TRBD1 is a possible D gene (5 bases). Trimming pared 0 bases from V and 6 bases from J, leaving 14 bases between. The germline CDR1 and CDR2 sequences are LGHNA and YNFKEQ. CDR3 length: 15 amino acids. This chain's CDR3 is CASSQEDAGPSEAFF. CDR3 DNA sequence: TGTGCCAGCAGCCAAGAAGACGCGGGACCCTCTGAAGCTTTCTTT.

The DNA for the CDR3 is TGTGCCAGCAGCTTCCCGGGGGGAGGGACCCAAGAGACCCAGTACTTC. It is translated as CASSFPGGGTQETQYF. The V and J genes are TRBV7-9 and TRBJ2-5; 7 bases align to TRBD2. CDR3 length: 16 residues. Germline V gene sequence: CDR1 SEHNR, CDR2 FQNEAQ (reference sequence). Germline trimming cut 3 bases from V and 1 base from J; bases unmatched to any gene: 8.

CDR3 protein: CASSPPSGSVTGELFF. CDR3 coding DNA: TGTGCCAGCAGCCCCCCTAGCGGGAGTGTTACCGGGGAGCTGTTTTTT. The gene calls are TRBV5-5 and TRBJ2-2, with 10 bases that match TRBD2. The V gene end was trimmed by 4 bases and the J gene end by 5 bases; junction bases not matched to a gene: 8. CDR1 and CDR2 (germline): SGHKS, YYEKEE (reference sequence). The CDR3 loop spans 16 amino acids.

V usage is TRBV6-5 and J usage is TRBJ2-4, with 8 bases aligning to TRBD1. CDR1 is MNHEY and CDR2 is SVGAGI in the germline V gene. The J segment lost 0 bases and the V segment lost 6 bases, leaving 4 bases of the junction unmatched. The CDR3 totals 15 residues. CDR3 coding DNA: TGTGCCAGCAGACGAACAGGGGGAGCCAAAAACATTCAGTACTTC. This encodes CASRRTGGAKNIQYF.

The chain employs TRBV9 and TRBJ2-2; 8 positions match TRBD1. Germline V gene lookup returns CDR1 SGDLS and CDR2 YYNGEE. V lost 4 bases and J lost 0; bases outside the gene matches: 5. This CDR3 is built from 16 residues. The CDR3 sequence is CASSQGATSNTGELFF. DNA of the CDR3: TGTGCCAGCAGCCAGGGGGCGACTTCGAACACCGGGGAGCTGTTTTTT.

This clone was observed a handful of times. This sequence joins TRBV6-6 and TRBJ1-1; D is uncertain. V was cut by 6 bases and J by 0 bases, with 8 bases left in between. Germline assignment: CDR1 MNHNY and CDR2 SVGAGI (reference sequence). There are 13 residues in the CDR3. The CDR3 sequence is CASRATVNTEAFF. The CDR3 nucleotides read TGTGCCAGCAGAGCTACAGTGAACACTGAAGCTTTCTTT.

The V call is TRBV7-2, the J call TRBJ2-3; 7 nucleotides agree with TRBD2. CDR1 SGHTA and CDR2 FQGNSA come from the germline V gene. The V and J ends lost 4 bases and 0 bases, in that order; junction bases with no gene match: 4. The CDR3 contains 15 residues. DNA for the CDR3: TGTGCCAGCAGCTGGTATAGCGGGAGCACAGATACGCAGTATTTT. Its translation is CASSWYSGSTDTQYF.

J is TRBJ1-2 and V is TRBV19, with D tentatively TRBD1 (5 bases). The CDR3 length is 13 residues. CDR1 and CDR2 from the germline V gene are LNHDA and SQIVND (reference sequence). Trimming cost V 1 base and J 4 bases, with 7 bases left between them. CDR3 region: CASSIVQGYGYTF. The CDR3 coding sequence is TGTGCCAGTAGTATAGTCCAGGGCTATGGCTACACCTTC.

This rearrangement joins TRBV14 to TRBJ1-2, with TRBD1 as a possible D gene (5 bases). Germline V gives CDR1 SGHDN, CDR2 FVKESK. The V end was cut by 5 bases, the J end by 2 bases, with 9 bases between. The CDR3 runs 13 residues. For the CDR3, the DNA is TGTGCCAGCAGCGATCCAGGGAACTATGGCTACACCTTC. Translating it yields CASSDPGNYGYTF.

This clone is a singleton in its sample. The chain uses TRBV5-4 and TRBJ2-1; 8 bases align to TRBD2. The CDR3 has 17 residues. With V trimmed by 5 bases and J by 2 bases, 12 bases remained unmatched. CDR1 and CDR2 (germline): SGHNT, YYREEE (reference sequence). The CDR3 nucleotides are TGTGCCAGCAGTAACCCTACGGGACTAGGTCCCTACAATGAGCAGTTCTTC. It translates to CASSNPTGLGPYNEQFF.